These 3 T cell receptor beta chains came from one sample sequenced in a study of T cell repertoires in cytomegalovirus infection. From the reads, TCRdb called clonotypes with MiXCR, one entry per CDR3 protein. The table has about 460,000 distinct CDR3 sequences, over 9% seen once. Specimen: PBMCs. All receptors derive from a human donor in good health (CMV status not recorded). Some clones in this sample may be carry-over from other donors' samples.

This clonotype has at least ten counts. J is TRBJ2-1 and V is TRBV12-3 or TRBV12-4, with 9 nucleotides matching TRBD2. The CDR3 sequence is 15 residues long. The V segment lost 6 bases and the J segment 9 bases; nucleotides outside the gene matches: 12. The DNA of the CDR3 is TGTGCCAGCAGAGTTTCGGGACTAGCAGGAGTTGAGCAGTTCTTC. Translation: CASRVSGLAGVEQFF.

There are many counts of this clonotype. CDR3 bases: TGTGCCAGCAGCTTAAACGGGGCGGGGGGGAAGAATGAGCAGTTCTTC. Translation: CASSLNGAGGKNEQFF. This sequence joins TRBV11-3 and TRBJ2-1, with 9 bases fitting TRBD2. With V trimmed by 2 bases and J by 7 bases, 9 bases remained unmatched. The CDR3 is 16 amino acids. Per the germline V gene, CDR1 is SGHNT and CDR2 is YENEEA.

This clonotype was detected ten times or more. V is TRBV28 and J is TRBJ2-2; 9 bases align to TRBD2. This CDR3 contains 16 residues. V lost 5 bases to trimming and J lost 7 bases; unmatched junction nucleotides: 11. Germline CDR1 reads MDHEN; CDR2 reads SYDVKM. CDR3 nucleotide sequence: TGTGCCAGCAGTCTGGCTAGCGGGATTAACGGCGGGGAGCTGTTTTTT. Its translation is CASSLASGINGGELFF.